This passage covers 8 T cell receptor beta chains from one sample sequenced in a study of T cells in Graves' hyperthyroidism and ophthalmopathy. Amplification yielded TCR beta CDR3 regions, with RNA transcripts as the source. HTBI primers were used for first-round RT-PCR of the TCR CDR3. MiXCR, applied by TCRdb to the multiplex PCR reads, yields one record per CDR3 protein. The sample holds about 290,000 distinct CDR3 sequences; about an eighth are singletons and the top ten take approximately 8.6%. The sequenced sample consisted of blood. The source of these receptors is a woman under 40 with Graves' hyperthyroidism that later progressed to Graves' ophthalmopathy.

At least ten counts were recorded for this clonotype. The genes are TRBV12-3 or TRBV12-4 and TRBJ1-2; 7 nucleotides line up with TRBD1. J gave up 4 bases and V 3 bases, and 2 bases lay outside the gene matches. CDR3 length: 13 amino acids. The CDR3 region is CASSLGQFYGYTF. Here the CDR3 DNA reads TGTGCCAGCAGTTTGGGACAGTTCTATGGCTACACCTTC.

J is TRBJ2-1 and V is TRBV6-1; D unclear. Germline lookup yields CDR1 MNHNS and CDR2 SASEGT. The CDR3 sequence is 18 residues long. The V end was cut by 4 bases, the J end by 9 bases, with 28 bases between. CDR3 bases: TGTGCCAGCAGTGCAAGATGTTTATCCCCCCCCTCACTGGGTGAGCAGTTCTTC. Amino acids: CASSARCLSPPSLGEQFF.

This clonotype was counted many times. The chain employs TRBV27 and TRBJ2-1, with 9 bases lining up with TRBD1. The CDR3 spans 15 residues. The V gene's germline CDR1 is MNHEY and CDR2 SMNVEV (reference sequence). With V trimmed by 7 bases and J by 5 bases, 9 bases remained unmatched. CDR3 in amino acids: CASTSGTGSHNEQFF. As DNA, the CDR3 is TGTGCCAGCACCTCTGGGACAGGGTCCCACAATGAGCAGTTCTTC.

This clonotype was detected many times. The chain employs TRBV28 and TRBJ2-1; 7 bases match TRBD1. Per the germline V gene, CDR1 is MDHEN and CDR2 is SYDVKM. The CDR3 runs 15 residues. The J segment lost 4 bases and the V segment lost 5 bases, leaving 8 bases of the junction unmatched. Here the CDR3 reads CASSPMGQPYNEQFF. Here the CDR3 DNA reads TGTGCCAGCAGTCCGATGGGACAGCCTTACAATGAGCAGTTCTTC.

There are many counts of this clonotype. The CDR3 coding sequence is TGTGCCAGCAGCCAACTGGACGGGACGCGGAACGAGCAGTACTTC. This sequence encodes CASSQLDGTRNEQYF. The chain joins TRBV7-2 to TRBJ2-7, with D tentatively TRBD1 or TRBD2 (5 bases each). V lost 5 bases and J lost 5, with 19 bases in between. The CDR3 runs 15 residues. CDR1 SGHTA and CDR2 FQGNSA come from the germline V gene.

The J gene is TRBJ2-5, the V gene TRBV10-3; D is undetermined. V lost 2 bases and J lost 3, with 4 bases in between. Germline lookup yields CDR1 ENHRY and CDR2 SYGVKD. The CDR3 consists of 12 residues. The CDR3 loop is CAISEGEETQYF. DNA of the CDR3: TGTGCCATCAGTGAGGGCGAAGAGACCCAGTACTTC.

This clonotype appeared a few times. V usage is TRBV19 and J usage is TRBJ1-2; D unclear. The germline V gene encodes CDR1 LNHDA and CDR2 SQIVND (reference sequence). V lost 5 bases, J lost 4 bases, and 8 bases lay in between. The length of the CDR3 is 12 residues. The CDR3 sequence is CASSGLSYGYTF. The CDR3 nucleotides read TGTGCCAGTAGTGGACTATCCTATGGCTACACCTTC.

There are many counts of this clonotype. The chain is built from TRBV27 and TRBJ2-7; the D call may be TRBD1 or TRBD2 (5 bases each). From germline, CDR1 is MNHEY and CDR2 SMNVEV (reference sequence). The CDR3 has 13 amino acids. Trimming pared 7 bases from V and 4 bases from J, leaving 14 bases between. CDR3 sequence: CASTPLGAYEQYF. In DNA, the CDR3 is TGTGCCAGCACCCCACTCGGGGCATACGAGCAGTACTTC.